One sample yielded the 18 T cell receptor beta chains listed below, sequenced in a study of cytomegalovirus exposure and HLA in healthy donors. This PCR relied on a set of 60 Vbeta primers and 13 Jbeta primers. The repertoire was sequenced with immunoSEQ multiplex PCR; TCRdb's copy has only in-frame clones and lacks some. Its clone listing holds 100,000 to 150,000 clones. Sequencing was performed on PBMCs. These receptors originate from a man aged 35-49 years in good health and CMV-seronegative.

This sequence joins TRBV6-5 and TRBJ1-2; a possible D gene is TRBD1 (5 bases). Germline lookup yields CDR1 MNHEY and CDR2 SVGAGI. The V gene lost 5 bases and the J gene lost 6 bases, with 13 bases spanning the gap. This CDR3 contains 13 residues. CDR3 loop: CASSPIQGNGYTF. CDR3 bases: TGTGCCAGCAGTCCCATTCAGGGTAATGGCTACACCTTC.

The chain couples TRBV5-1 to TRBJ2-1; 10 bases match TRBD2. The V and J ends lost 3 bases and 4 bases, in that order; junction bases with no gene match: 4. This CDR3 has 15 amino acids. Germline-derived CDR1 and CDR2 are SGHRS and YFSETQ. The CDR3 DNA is TGCGCCAGCAGCTCCCAGGGACTAGCGTACAATGAGCAGTTCTTC. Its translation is CASSSQGLAYNEQFF.

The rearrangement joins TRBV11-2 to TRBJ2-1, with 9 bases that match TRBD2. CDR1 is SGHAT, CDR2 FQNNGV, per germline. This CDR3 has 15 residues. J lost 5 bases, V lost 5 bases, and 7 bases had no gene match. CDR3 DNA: TGTGCCAGCAGCCGTCTAGCGGGACTCGACAATGAGCAGTTCTTC. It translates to CASSRLAGLDNEQFF. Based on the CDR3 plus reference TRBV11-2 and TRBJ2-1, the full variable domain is EAGVAQSPRYKIIEKRQSVAFWCNPISGHATLYWYQQILGQGPKLLIQFQNNGVVDDSQLPKDRFSAERLKGVDSTLKIQPAKLEDSAVYLCASSRLAGLDNEQFFGPGTRLTVL.

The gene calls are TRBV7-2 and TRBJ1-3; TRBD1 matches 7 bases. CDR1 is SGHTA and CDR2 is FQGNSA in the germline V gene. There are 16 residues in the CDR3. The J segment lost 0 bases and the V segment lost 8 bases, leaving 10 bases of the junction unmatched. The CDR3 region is CASGNTGVISGNTIYF. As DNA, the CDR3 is TGTGCCAGCGGCAACACAGGGGTGATCTCTGGAAACACCATATATTTT.

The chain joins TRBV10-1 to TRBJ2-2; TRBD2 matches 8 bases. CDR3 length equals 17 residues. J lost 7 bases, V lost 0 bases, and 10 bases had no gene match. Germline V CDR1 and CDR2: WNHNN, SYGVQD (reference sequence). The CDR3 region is CASSESDREGRGGELFF. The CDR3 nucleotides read TGCGCCAGCAGTGAGTCGGACCGGGAGGGCCGCGGCGGGGAGCTGTTTTTT.

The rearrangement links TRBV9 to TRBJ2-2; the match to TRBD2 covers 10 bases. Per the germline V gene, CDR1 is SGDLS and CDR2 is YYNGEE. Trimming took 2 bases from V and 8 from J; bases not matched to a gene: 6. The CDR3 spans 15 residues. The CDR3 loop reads CASSVSGRAWGELFF. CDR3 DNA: TGTGCCAGCAGCGTCAGCGGGAGGGCCTGGGGGGAGCTGTTTTTT. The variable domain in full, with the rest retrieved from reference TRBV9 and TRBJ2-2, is DSGVTQTPKHLITATGQRVTLRCSPRSGDLSVYWYQQSLDQGLQFLIQYYNGEERAKGNILERFSAQQFPDLHSELNLSSLELGDSALYFCASSVSGRAWGELFFGEGSRLTVL.

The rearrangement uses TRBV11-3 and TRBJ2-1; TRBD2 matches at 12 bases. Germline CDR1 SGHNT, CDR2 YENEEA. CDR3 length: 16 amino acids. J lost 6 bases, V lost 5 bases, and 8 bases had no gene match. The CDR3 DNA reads TGTGCCAGCAGCCTAATCGGACTAGCGGGAATCAATGAGCAGTTCTTC. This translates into CASSLIGLAGINEQFF.

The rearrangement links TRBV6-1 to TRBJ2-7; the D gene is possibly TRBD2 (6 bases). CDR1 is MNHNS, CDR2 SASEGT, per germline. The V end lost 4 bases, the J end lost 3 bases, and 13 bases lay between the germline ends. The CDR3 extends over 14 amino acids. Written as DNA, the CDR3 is TGTGCCAGCAGTGGTGATAGACTAGACTACGAGCAGTACTTC. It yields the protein CASSGDRLDYEQYF.

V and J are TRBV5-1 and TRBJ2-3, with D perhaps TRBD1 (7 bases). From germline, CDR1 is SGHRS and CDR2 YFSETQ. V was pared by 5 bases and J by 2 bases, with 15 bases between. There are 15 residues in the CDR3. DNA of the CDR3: TGCGCCAGCAGGCGGGACAGCTCCAACACAGATACGCAGTATTTT. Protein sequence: CASRRDSSNTDTQYF.

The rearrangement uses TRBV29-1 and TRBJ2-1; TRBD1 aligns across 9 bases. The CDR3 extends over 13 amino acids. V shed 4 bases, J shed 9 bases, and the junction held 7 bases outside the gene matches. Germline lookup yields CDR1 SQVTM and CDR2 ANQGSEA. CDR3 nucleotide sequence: TGCAGCGTTGCGGGACAGGGCGGAAGTGAGCAGTTCTTC. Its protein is CSVAGQGGSEQFF.

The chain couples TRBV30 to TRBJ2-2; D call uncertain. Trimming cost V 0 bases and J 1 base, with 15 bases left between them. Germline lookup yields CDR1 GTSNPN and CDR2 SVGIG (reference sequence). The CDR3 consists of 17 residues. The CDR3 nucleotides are TGTGCCTGGAGTGTAATTTACGCCGTCGGGAACACCGGGGAGCTGTTTTTT. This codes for CAWSVIYAVGNTGELFF. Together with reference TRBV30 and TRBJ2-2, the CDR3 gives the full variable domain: SQTIHQWPATLVQPVGSPLSLECTVEGTSNPNLYWYRQAAGRGLQLLFYSVGIGQISSEVPQNLSASRPQDRQFILSSKKLLLSDSGFYLCAWSVIYAVGNTGELFFGEGSRLTVL.

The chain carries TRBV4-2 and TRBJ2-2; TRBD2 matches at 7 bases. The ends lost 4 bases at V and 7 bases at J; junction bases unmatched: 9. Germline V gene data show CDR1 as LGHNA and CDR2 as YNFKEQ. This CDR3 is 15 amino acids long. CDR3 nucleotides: TGTGCCAGCAGCCCACCGCGGGAGTTCGTCGGGGAGCTGTTTTTT. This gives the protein CASSPPREFVGELFF.

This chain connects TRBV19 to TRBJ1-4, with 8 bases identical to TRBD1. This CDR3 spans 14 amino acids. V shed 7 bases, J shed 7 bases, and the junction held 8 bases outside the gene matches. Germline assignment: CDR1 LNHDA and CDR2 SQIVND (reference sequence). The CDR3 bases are TGTGCCAGTAACAGACAGGGGATGAGTGAAAAACTGTTTTTT. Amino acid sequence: CASNRQGMSEKLFF.

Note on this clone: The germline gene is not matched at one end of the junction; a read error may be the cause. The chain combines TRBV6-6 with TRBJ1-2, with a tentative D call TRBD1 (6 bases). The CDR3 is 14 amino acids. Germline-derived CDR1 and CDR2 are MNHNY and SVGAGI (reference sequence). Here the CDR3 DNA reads TGTGCCGGCAGTTCCTCAGGACAGTTCTATGGCTACACCTTC. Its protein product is CAGSSSGQFYGYTF.

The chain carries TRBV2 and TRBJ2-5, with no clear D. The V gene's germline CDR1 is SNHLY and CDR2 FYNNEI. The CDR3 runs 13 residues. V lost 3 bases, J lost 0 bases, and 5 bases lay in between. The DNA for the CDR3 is TGTGCCAGCAGTGACGGGTACCAAGAGACCCAGTACTTC. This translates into CASSDGYQETQYF.

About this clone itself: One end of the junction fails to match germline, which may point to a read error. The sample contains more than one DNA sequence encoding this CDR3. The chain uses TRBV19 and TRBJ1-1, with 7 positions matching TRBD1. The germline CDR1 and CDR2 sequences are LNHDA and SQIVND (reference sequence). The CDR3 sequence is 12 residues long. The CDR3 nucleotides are TGTGCCAGTAGTACGGACAGGCCGGAAGCCTTCTTT. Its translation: CASSTDRPEAFF.

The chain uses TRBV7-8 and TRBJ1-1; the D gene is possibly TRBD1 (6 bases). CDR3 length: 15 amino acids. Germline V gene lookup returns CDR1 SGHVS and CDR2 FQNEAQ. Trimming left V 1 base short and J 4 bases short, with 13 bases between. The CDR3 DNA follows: TGTGCCAGCAGCTTAGTTATAGGGGGTACCACTGAAGCTTTCTTT. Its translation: CASSLVIGGTTEAFF.

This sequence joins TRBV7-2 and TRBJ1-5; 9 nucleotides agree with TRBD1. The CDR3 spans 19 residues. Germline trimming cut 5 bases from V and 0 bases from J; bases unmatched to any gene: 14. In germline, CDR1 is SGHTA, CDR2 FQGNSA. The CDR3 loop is CASSLKLVDRGYSNQPQHF. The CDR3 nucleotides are TGTGCCAGCAGCCTTAAGTTGGTAGACAGGGGGTATAGCAATCAGCCCCAGCATTTT.